The text below deals with one T cell receptor (beta chain). What it recognizes is unknown. This sample was included in a study of human T cells and chemical hapten exposure. Overall study findings and caveats: Sensitizing to DPC left TCRs with a frequency above 1 in 1000 unaltered.

This sample's time point: patch test 3, about 24 weeks after DPC sensitization. The treatment was: therapeutic diphenylcyclopropenone sensitization with weekly scalp DPC. Per the original methods: Per sample, the median was approximately 100,000 TCRs, with values from about 24,000 to 680,000. TCRdb ran MiXCR on the RACE reads and lists one entry per CDR3 protein. The V and J calls were not made by the authors but by TCRdb's processing. The sample records approximately 110,000 distinct CDR3 sequences, less than 40% being singletons. The CDR3 is 16 residues long. The J segment lost 4 bases and the V segment lost 7 bases, leaving 15 bases of the junction unmatched. The germline CDR1 and CDR2 sequences are SQVTM and ANQGSEA.

The receptor was isolated from a man in his forties with alopecia areata. Some clones in this sample may be carry-over from other donors' samples. Source: whole blood, taken in connection with sensitization to the hapten diphenylcyclopropenone (DPC). V usage is TRBV29-1 and J usage is TRBJ1-4; TRBD1 agrees at 7 bases. CDR3 DNA: TGCAGCGCTTCTGGACAGGCGAATAGTTATAATGAAAAACTGTTTTTT. This translates into CSASGQANSYNEKLFF.